This paragraph reports one T cell receptor (beta chain). Per germline, CDR1 SGHTS and CDR2 YDEGEE. V lost 2 bases to trimming and J lost 5 bases; unmatched junction nucleotides: 9. The CDR3 totals 16 residues. The sample comes from a study of cytomegalovirus exposure and HLA in healthy donors. PCR employed 60 Vbeta and 13 Jbeta primers. Sequencing used immunoSEQ multiplex PCR; TCRdb keeps in-frame clones, though not all of them. The sample carries some 150,000 clones, roughly 82% recorded once. The chain links TRBV5-8 to TRBJ1-1; 10 nucleotides line up with TRBD1. Sequenced input: PBMCs. The sequence was collected from a man aged 45 to 65 in good health and CMV-seropositive. The CDR3 spells CASSFLTGQGRTEAFF. In DNA, the CDR3 is TGTGCCAGCAGCTTTCTGACGGGACAGGGGCGGACTGAAGCTTTCTTT.